This T cell receptor beta chain comes out of a study of blood T cell repertoires in COVID-19. The overall study: Sources were T cells, B-cell-depleted T cells, or PBMCs; the material itself was cDNA or gDNA.

Seattle enrolled patients during active infection and tracked them longitudinally. This clone was detected only a few times. The same CDR3 arises from other DNA sequences in this sample as well. Authors' processing steps: Amplification from reference gene primers served as the basis for estimated nucleated cell counts. Produced via immunoSEQ multiplex PCR; TCRdb's table is partial and in-frame only. The V and J calls and clone size were taken over from that table, and D and trimming were inferred from the DNA. The repertoire includes some 290,000 clones, about nine tenths of them detected once, and roughly 2.9% sits in the top ten. Germline V CDR1 and CDR2: MNHEY, SMNVEV (reference sequence). There are 13 residues in the CDR3. V was cut by 3 bases and J by 6 bases, with 8 bases left in between.

This chain joins TRBV27 and TRBJ1-4, with D possibly being TRBD1 (5 bases). The clonotype was recovered from a woman in her 30s with COVID-19, enrolled during active disease. Sequencing was performed on peripheral blood. CDR3 protein: CASSFSGYEKLFF. CDR3 nucleotides: TGTGCCAGCAGTTTCTCAGGGTATGAAAAACTGTTTTTT.